This TCR beta chain was documented in a study of blood T cell repertoires in COVID-19. TCRdb's table, derived via immunoSEQ multiplex PCR, lists solely in-frame clones and lacks some. Of roughly 380,000 clones in the sample, approximately 90% were seen once. Patients at the Seattle site were enrolled during active infection and followed longitudinally. This CDR3 contains 13 residues. Trimming left V 6 bases short and J 5 bases short, with 10 bases between. J is TRBJ2-2 and V is TRBV12-3 or TRBV12-4, with unresolved D. Material for sequencing was peripheral blood. The sequence was collected from a middle-aged woman with COVID-19, enrolled during active disease. The CDR3 spells CASSYERTGELFF. The CDR3, as DNA: TGTGCCAGCAGCTACGAGCGAACCGGGGAGCTGTTTTTT.